This record looks at one TCR beta chain sequence and its context. Profiled with immunoSEQ multiplex PCR; TCRdb holds only in-frame clones, not every one. Altogether roughly 1.4 million clones are present, around 98.5% being singletons, with the ten largest covering over 0.3%. The sample belongs to a study of shared clonotypes between healthy human individuals. J lost 0 bases, V lost 5 bases, and 12 bases had no gene match. The germline gives CDR1 PRHDT, CDR2 FYEKMQ (reference sequence). The CDR3 extends over 19 amino acids. This rearrangement joins TRBV13 to TRBJ2-6; 8 nucleotides line up with TRBD1. The source of this sequence is a man aged 25-40 years in good health. The source material was naive CD4+ T cells sorted from blood. Described subset: CD45RA+ positively selected. The CDR3 nucleotides are TGTGCCAGCAGCACCTTACCGGGACAGGCCCTCTCTGGGGCCAACGTCCTGACTTTC. Translated, it gives CASSTLPGQALSGANVLTF.